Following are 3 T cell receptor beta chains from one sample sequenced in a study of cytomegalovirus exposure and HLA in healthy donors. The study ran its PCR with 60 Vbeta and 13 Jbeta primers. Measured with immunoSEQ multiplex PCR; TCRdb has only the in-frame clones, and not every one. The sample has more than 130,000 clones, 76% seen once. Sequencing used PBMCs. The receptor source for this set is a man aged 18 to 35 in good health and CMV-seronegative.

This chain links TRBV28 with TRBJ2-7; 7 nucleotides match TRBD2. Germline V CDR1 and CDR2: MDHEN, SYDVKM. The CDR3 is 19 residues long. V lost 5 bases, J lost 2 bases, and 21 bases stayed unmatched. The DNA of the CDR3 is TGTGCCAGCAGTACTCTTGCGAATCGGGGGGTTGATGACCCCTACGAGCAGTACTTC. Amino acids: CASSTLANRGVDDPYEQYF.

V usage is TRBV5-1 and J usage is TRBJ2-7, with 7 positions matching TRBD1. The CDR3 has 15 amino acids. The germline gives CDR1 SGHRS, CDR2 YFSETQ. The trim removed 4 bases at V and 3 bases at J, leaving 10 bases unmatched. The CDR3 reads CASSLAWGQNYEQYF. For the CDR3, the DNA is TGCGCCAGCAGCCTTGCTTGGGGACAGAACTACGAGCAGTACTTC.

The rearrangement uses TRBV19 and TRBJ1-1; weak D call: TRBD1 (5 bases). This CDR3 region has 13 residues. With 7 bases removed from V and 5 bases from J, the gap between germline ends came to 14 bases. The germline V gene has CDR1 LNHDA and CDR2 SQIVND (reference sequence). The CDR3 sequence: CASMLQGRTEAFF. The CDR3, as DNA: TGTGCCAGTATGCTTCAGGGTCGAACTGAAGCTTTCTTT.